A selection of T cell receptor beta chains follows, all from one sample in a study of OX40 agonist ivuxolimab in advanced cancers. Profiled with immunoSEQ multiplex PCR; TCRdb holds only in-frame clones, not every one. The table shows about 60,000 clones, with 91% occurring only once. The sample was CD4+ or CD8+ T cells sorted from blood, taken in a trial of the OX40 agonist ivuxolimab. The receptor set was obtained from an adult with an advanced solid tumor such as melanoma, head and neck, liver or kidney cancer. The CDR3 runs from the conserved cysteine through the conserved F or W. A D gene is named only where the DNA matches it firmly. Where a row states a size, it is once, few, many or the class of an expanded clone; other rows omit it.

>few|.|TRBV5-8|TRBJ2-1
CASSIPVQPNNEQFF
TGTGCCAGCAGCATTCCGGTGCAGCCGAACAATGAGCAGTTCTTC
>.|.|TRBV19|TRBJ1-5
CASSIGGDPHF
TGTGCCAGTAGTATCGGGGGAGACCCGCATTTT
>.|TRBD2|TRBV6-5|TRBJ2-1
CASSGGLAGGRLFF
TGTGCCAGCAGTGGAGGACTAGCGGGAGGAAGATTGTTCTTC
>.|.|TRBV6-6|TRBJ1-1
CASSSGNTEAFF
TGTGCCAGCAGTAGCGGAAACACTGAAGCTTTCTTT
>.|.|TRBV7-9|TRBJ2-1
CASSPGSPDEQFF
TGTGCCAGCAGCCCCGGGTCCCCTGATGAGCAGTTCTTC
>.|.|TRBV19|TRBJ1-1
CASSISDPPNTEAFF
TGTGCCAGTAGTATATCGGATCCCCCGAACACTGAAGCTTTCTTT
>.|.|TRBV7-3|TRBJ2-3
CASSLWAGSSTDTQYF
TGTGCCAGCAGCTTATGGGCGGGATCCTCCACAGATACGCAGTATTTT
>.|.|TRBV15|TRBJ1-5
CATSGGRGSNQPQHF
TGTGCCACTTCGGGAGGGCGCGGGAGCAATCAGCCCCAGCATTTT
>few|.|TRBV4-2|TRBJ1-1
CASSQDTVNTEAFF
TGTGCCAGCAGCCAAGATACGGTGAACACTGAAGCTTTCTTT
>few|.|TRBV4-1|TRBJ1-4
CASSPTSGPRGPFGLFF
TGCGCCAGCAGCCCTACCTCGGGACCGCGAGGCCCGTTCGGACTGTTTTTT
>.|.|TRBV6-5|TRBJ1-1
CASRDGEHGAFF
TGTGCCAGCAGGGACGGAGAACACGGAGCTTTCTTT
>.|TRBD1|TRBV27|TRBJ1-2
CASSLGPGTGTANYGYTF
TGTGCCAGCAGTCTAGGTCCCGGGACAGGGACCGCTAACTATGGCTACACCTTC
>once|.|TRBV9|TRBJ2-7
CASSYNSDLPNSYEQYF
TGTGCCAGCAGCTATAATTCCGACTTGCCCAACTCCTACGAGCAGTACTTC
>.|TRBD1|TRBV10-3|TRBJ1-1
CAIRDPLQGAATEAFF
TGTGCCATCAGAGACCCCCTGCAGGGGGCCGCCACTGAAGCTTTCTTT
>.|TRBD1|TRBV5-4|TRBJ2-7
CASSSDRDRAVGEQYF
TGTGCCAGCAGCTCGGACCGGGACAGGGCAGTGGGCGAGCAGTACTTC
>.|TRBD1|TRBV7-8|TRBJ1-1
CASSSRKTGFTEAFF
TGTGCCAGCAGTTCCCGAAAGACAGGGTTCACTGAAGCTTTCTTT
>.|.|TRBV11-3|TRBJ2-3
CASSWSGPTDTQYF
TGTGCCAGCAGTTGGAGCGGACCCACAGATACGCAGTATTTT
>.|.|TRBV4-3|TRBJ1-1
CASSHTGANTEAFF
TGCGCCAGCAGCCATACAGGAGCGAACACTGAAGCTTTCTTT
>once|.|TRBV7-6|TRBJ2-4
CASSWTAENIQYF
TGTGCCAGCAGTTGGACCGCCGAGAACATTCAGTACTTC
>.|.|TRBV27|TRBJ2-1
CASSFGSGTSTEQFF
TGTGCCAGCAGTTTTGGATCGGGGACGTCTACTGAGCAGTTCTTC
>.|.|TRBV27|TRBJ2-7
CASSLSRDYEQYF
TGTGCCAGCAGTTTATCACGGGACTACGAGCAGTACTTC
>.|TRBD1|TRBV6-1|TRBJ2-7
CASNPGTAYEQYF
TGTGCCAGTAACCCCGGGACAGCATACGAGCAGTACTTC